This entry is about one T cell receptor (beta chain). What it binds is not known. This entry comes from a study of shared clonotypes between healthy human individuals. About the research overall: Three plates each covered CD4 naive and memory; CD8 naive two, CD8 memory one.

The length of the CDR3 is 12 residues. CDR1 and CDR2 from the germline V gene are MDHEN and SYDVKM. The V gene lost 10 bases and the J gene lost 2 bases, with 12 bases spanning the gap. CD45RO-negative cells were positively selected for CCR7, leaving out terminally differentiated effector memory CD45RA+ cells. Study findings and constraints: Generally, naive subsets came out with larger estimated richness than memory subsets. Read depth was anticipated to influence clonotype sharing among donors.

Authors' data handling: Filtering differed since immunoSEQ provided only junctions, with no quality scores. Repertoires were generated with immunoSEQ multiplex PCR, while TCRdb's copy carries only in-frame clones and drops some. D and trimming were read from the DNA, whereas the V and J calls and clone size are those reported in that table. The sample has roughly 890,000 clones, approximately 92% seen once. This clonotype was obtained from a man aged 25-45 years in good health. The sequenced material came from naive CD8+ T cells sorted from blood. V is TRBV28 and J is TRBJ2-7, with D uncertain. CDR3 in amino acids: CAIREQTYEQYF. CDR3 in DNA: TGTGCCATCCGAGAGCAAACCTACGAGCAGTACTTC.